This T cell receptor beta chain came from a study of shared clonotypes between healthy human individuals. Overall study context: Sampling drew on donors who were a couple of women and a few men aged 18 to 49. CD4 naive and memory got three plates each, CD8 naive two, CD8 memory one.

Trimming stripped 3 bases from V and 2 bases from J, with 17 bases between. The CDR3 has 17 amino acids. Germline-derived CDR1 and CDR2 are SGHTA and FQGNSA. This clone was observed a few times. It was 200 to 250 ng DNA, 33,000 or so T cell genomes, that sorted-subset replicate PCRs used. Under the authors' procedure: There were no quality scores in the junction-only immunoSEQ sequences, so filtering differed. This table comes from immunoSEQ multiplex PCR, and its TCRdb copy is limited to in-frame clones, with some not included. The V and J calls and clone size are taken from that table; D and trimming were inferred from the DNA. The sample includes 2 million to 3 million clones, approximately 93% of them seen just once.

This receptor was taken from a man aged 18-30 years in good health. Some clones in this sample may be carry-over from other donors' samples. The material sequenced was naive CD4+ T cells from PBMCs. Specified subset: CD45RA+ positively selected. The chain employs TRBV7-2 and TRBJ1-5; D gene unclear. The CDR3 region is CASSLSLPPSGNQPQHF. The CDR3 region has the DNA TGTGCCAGCAGCTTGTCTCTACCTCCGTCGGGCAATCAGCCCCAGCATTTT.